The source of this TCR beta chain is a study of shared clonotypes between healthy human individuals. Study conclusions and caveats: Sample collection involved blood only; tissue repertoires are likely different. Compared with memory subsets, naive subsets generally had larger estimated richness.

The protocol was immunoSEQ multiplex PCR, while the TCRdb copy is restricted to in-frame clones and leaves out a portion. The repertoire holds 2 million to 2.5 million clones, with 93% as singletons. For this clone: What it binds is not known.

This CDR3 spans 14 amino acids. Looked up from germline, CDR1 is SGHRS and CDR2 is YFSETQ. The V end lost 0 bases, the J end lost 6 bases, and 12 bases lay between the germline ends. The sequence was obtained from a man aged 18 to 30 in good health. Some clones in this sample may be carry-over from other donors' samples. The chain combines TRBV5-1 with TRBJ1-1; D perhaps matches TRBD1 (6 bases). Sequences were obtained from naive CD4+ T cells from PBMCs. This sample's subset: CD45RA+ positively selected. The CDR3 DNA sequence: TGCGCCAGCAGCTTGGGACAGGTCTTCGCTGAAGCTTTCTTT. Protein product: CASSLGQVFAEAFF.